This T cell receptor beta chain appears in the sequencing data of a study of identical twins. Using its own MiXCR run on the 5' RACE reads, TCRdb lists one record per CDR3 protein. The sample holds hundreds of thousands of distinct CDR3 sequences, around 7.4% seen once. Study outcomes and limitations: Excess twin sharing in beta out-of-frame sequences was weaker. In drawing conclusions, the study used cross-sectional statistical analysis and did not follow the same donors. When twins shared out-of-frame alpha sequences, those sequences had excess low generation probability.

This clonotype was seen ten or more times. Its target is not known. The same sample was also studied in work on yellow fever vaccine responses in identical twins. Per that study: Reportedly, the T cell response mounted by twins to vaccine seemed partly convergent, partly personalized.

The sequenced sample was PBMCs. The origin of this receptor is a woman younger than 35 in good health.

As DNA, the CDR3 is TGTGCCACCAGTGACCTGGGACTGGAGCAGTTCTTC. Protein: CATSDLGLEQFF. The chain joins TRBV24-1 to TRBJ2-1; D is perhaps TRBD2 (6 bases). The CDR3 covers 12 residues. V dropped 4 bases and J dropped 10 bases, with 10 bases sitting between them. CDR1 and CDR2 (germline): KGHDR, SFDVKD.